These T cell receptor beta chains were read from a single sample in a study of long-term antiretroviral therapy in people with HIV. Assay: immunoSEQ multiplex PCR; the TCRdb copy retains only in-frame clones and omits some. The sample has around 20,000 clones; roughly 78% are singletons. The sample here was unsorted PBMCs, taken at the start of antiretroviral therapy, before treatment. These TCRs come from a woman aged 40 to 50 with HIV. The CDR3 runs from the conserved cysteine through the conserved F or W. A D gene is named only where the DNA matches it firmly. Clone sizes are given selectively: once, few, many, or a class where the clone is expanded.

TRBV27,.,TRBJ2-3,18,TRBD2,CASSSNRLAGASTDTQYF,TGTGCCAGCAGTTCCAACCGACTAGCGGGGGCTAGCACAGATACGCAGTATTTT
TRBV5-6,few,TRBJ2-7,14,TRBD1,CASSWDRGAYEQYF,TGTGCCAGCAGCTGGGACAGGGGAGCGTACGAGCAGTACTTC
TRBV5-4,few,TRBJ1-2,11,.,CASSFFEGYTF,TGTGCCAGCAGCTTCTTCGAAGGCTACACCTTC
TRBV5-1,medium-sized,TRBJ2-3,16,TRBD2,CASSLRTSGGTDTQYF,TGCGCCAGCAGCTTACGGACTAGCGGGGGCACAGATACGCAGTATTTT
TRBV14,.,TRBJ2-7,15,.,CASSQEFFPSYEQYF,TGTGCCAGCAGCCAAGAATTCTTCCCTTCCTACGAGCAGTACTTC
TRBV18,few,TRBJ1-6,13,.,CASSPTGSSPLHF,TGTGCCAGCTCACCAACAGGGAGTTCACCCCTCCACTTT
TRBV29-1,once,TRBJ1-1,14,.,CSVSPRGRDTEAFF,TGCAGCGTCAGTCCAAGGGGCAGGGACACTGAAGCTTTCTTT
TRBV27,.,TRBJ2-1,15,.,CASSFKGLTYNEQFF,TGTGCCAGCAGTTTTAAGGGGCTTACCTACAATGAGCAGTTCTTC
TRBV6-1,.,TRBJ1-6,14,.,CASQPGTGHSPLHF,TGTGCCAGCCAACCCGGGACGGGACATTCACCCCTCCACTTT
TRBV27,.,TRBJ2-7,16,TRBD1,CASSPPPDQGAYEQYF,TGTGCCAGCAGTCCACCCCCCGATCAGGGGGCCTACGAGCAGTACTTC